What follows describes a single T cell receptor beta chain. Its specificity is not known. This sample is drawn from a study of chemoradiotherapy in HPV16-positive cancers. Overall study: Candidate HPV-specific clones and shared TCR motifs came from a couple of HPV16-positive patients. Study conclusions and caveats: Candidate HPV-specific clones and E7-related TCR motifs grew in tumor during treatment. Functional assays defining HPV-specific T cells used only a couple of HPV16-positive patients. In HPV16-positive patients, HPV-responsive T-cell expansion tracked better recurrence-free survival.

Only in-frame clones appear in the TCRdb table, and some are missing; sequencing was by immunoSEQ multiplex PCR. Seen here are about 5,900 clones, approximately 80% observed once, and the top ten hold 6.3%. The germline gives CDR1 KGHSH, CDR2 LQKENI. This CDR3 has 15 residues. The ends were cut back, 2 bases at V and 8 bases at J, with 18 bases in the middle. The origin of this receptor is a human donor with HPV-associated anogenital cancer. Sequenced material: tumor tissue, taken from a patient who underwent chemoradiotherapy. The genes are TRBV18 and TRBJ1-2; D unresolved. CDR3 nucleotides: TGTGCCAGCTCACCAGGCGCCCGGCGGCCTCAGGGCTACACCTTC. It translates to CASSPGARRPQGYTF.